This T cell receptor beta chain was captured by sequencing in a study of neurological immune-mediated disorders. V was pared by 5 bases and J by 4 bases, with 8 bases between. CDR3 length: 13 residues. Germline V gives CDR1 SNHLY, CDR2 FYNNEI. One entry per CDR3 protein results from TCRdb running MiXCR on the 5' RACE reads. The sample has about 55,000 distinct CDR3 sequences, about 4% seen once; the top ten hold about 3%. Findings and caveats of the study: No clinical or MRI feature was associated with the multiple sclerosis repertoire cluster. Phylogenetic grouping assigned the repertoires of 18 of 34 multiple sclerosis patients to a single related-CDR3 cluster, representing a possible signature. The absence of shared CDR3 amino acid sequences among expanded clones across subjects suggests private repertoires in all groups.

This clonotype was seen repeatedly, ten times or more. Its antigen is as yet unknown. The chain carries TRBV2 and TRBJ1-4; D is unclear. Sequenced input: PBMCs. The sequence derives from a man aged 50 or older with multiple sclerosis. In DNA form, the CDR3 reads TGTGCCAGCAGTAATAGCCTTAATGAAAAACTGTTTTTT. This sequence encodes CASSNSLNEKLFF. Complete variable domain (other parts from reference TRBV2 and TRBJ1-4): EPEVTQTPSHQVTQMGQEVILRCVPISNHLYFYWYRQILGQKVEFLVSFYNNEISEKSEIFDDQFSVERPDGSNFTLKIRSTKLEDSAMYFCASSNSLNEKLFFGSGTQLSVL.